This T cell receptor (beta chain) was found in a study of blood T cell repertoires in COVID-19. How the authors handled the data: Scientists estimated how many nucleated cells there were by amplifying reference gene primers. Generated by immunoSEQ multiplex PCR, the TCRdb table keeps only in-frame clones and is missing some. Clone size and V and J calls were adopted from that table, with D and trimming inferred from the DNA. The table records about 480,000 clones, more than 85% of them present only once. V dropped 0 bases and J dropped 2; count of bases not matched to a gene: 5. The germline gives CDR1 SGHRS, CDR2 YFSETQ. The CDR3 runs 16 residues.

Sequenced: PBMCs or T cells enriched from blood (not recorded which). The chain is built from TRBV5-1 and TRBJ2-1, with 7 bases that match TRBD2. This sequence was found in a woman in her sixties or seventies who had recovered from COVID-19. The CDR3 DNA reads TGCGCCAGCAGCTTGGCCTTCGGGACTACCTACAATGAGCAGTTCTTC. The encoded protein is CASSLAFGTTYNEQFF.